This T cell receptor beta chain was sequenced in a study of T cells in Graves' hyperthyroidism and ophthalmopathy. This clonotype was found many times. Its antigen is unidentified. RNA transcripts served as the template for amplifying TCR beta CDR3 regions. TCR CDR3 underwent first-round RT-PCR with the HTBI primer set. TCRdb used MiXCR to reprocess the multiplex PCR reads, holding one entry per CDR3 protein. The table has fewer than 750,000 distinct CDR3 sequences, more than 14% seen once. It was uncontrolled infection, other autoimmune disease, pregnancy or lactation that excluded patients. Study results and caveats: Most clonotypes expanded in the thyroid (above 0.001) were also present in blood. Ophthalmopathy onset followed model prediction by a median around 6.6 months.

The CDR3 is 14 amino acids. V was clipped by 5 bases and J by 1 base, with 9 bases between them. Germline values: CDR1 SGHTA, CDR2 FQGNSA. J is TRBJ1-3 and V is TRBV7-2, with D tentatively TRBD1 (6 bases). The sample taken for sequencing was blood. This clonotype originated in a woman between 45 and 65 years old with Graves' ophthalmopathy. CDR3 DNA sequence: TGTGCCAGCAGCCAACAGGGTTCTGGAAACACCATATATTTT. Its protein is CASSQQGSGNTIYF.